One and the same sample provided the 9 T cell receptor beta chains below, sequenced in a study of shared clonotypes between healthy human individuals. Clones were read by immunoSEQ multiplex PCR, and TCRdb kept only the in-frame ones, dropping some. The sample has roughly 2.2 million clones, more than 80% seen once. Material for sequencing was naive CD4+ T cells from PBMCs. Sample subset: CD45RA+ positively selected. All receptors come from a man between 18 and 29 years old in good health. Some clones in this sample may be carry-over from other donors' samples.

The chain uses TRBV27 and TRBJ1-2; D not resolved. Trimming left V 6 bases short and J 5 bases short, with 19 bases between. Germline-derived CDR1 and CDR2 are MNHEY and SMNVEV (reference sequence). This CDR3 is built from 15 residues. CDR3 bases: TGTGCCAGCAGCCGATCGGGCCACTATGATTATGGCTACACCTTC. Protein: CASSRSGHYDYGYTF.

This chain joins TRBV5-6 and TRBJ2-5; perhaps D is TRBD1 or TRBD2 (5 bases each). The CDR3 is made up of 15 amino acids. Germline CDR1 reads SGHDT; CDR2 reads YYEEEE. The ends were cut back, 3 bases at V and 5 bases at J, with 17 bases in the middle. The chain's CDR3 is CASSYRTGWGETQYF. CDR3 bases: TGTGCCAGCAGCTACAGGACCGGATGGGGGGAGACCCAGTACTTC.

The chain carries TRBV28 and TRBJ2-2, with a tentative D call TRBD2 (6 bases). The CDR3 sequence is 15 residues long. Trimming took 6 bases from V and 1 from J, leaving 12 bases between them. CDR1 is MDHEN and CDR2 is SYDVKM in the germline V gene. The DNA of the CDR3 is TGTGCCAGCAGGGAACCGGGAGTGAACACCGGGGAGCTGTTTTTT. Translation: CASREPGVNTGELFF. Looking up the rest from reference TRBV28 and TRBJ2-2 gives the full variable domain: DVKVTQSSRYLVKRTGEKVFLECVQDMDHENMFWYRQDPGLGLRLIYFSYDVKMKEKGDIPEGYSVSREKKERFSLILESASTNQTSMYLCASREPGVNTGELFFGEGSRLTVL.

This rearrangement joins TRBV7-2 to TRBJ2-2; D is possibly TRBD1 (6 bases). V shed 3 bases and J shed 6 bases, with 11 bases lying between them. The CDR3 extends over 14 amino acids. The V gene's germline CDR1 is SGHTA and CDR2 FQGNSA. CDR3 nucleotide sequence: TGTGCCAGCAGCTTGTTGGGGGCCCCCGGGGAGCTGTTTTTT. Translated, it gives CASSLLGAPGELFF.

The chain combines TRBV18 with TRBJ2-7, with 7 bases fitting TRBD1. J gave up 2 bases and V 3 bases, and 4 bases lay outside the gene matches. Germline lookup yields CDR1 KGHSH and CDR2 LQKENI. The CDR3 totals 14 residues. CDR3 protein: CASSPTGTAYEQYF. CDR3 coding DNA: TGTGCCAGCTCACCTACTGGGACAGCCTACGAGCAGTACTTC.

The chain links TRBV29-1 to TRBJ2-5, with a weak D call TRBD2 (6 bases). The CDR3 loop spans 13 amino acids. Germline V gives CDR1 SQVTM, CDR2 ANQGSEA. V was shortened by 4 bases and J by 4 bases, with 13 bases between the two germline ends. This CDR3 is CSVVPRGRETQYF. Here the CDR3 DNA reads TGCAGCGTTGTCCCGCGGGGTAGAGAGACCCAGTACTTC. The entire variable domain, with the rest obtained from reference TRBV29-1 and TRBJ2-5, is as follows: SAVISQKPSRDICQRGTSLTIQCQVDSQVTMMFWYRQQPGQSLTLIATANQGSEATYESGFVIDKFPISRPNLTFSTLTVSNMSPEDSSIYLCSVVPRGRETQYFGPGTRLLVL.

This clone is a singleton in its sample. The V gene is TRBV19, the J gene TRBJ1-1; weak D call: TRBD1 (5 bases). Per germline, CDR1 LNHDA and CDR2 SQIVND (reference sequence). Trimming took 4 bases from V and 11 from J, leaving 17 bases between them. The CDR3 totals 13 residues. Here the CDR3 DNA reads TGTGCCAGTAGTACAGAGGGGACCCGTGGGGCTTTCTTT. Its protein product is CASSTEGTRGAFF.

The chain uses TRBV5-6 and TRBJ2-1; 16 bases line up with TRBD2. The CDR3 has 19 amino acids. Germline lookup yields CDR1 SGHDT and CDR2 YYEEEE. The V gene end was trimmed by 3 bases and the J gene end by 2 bases; junction bases not matched to a gene: 8. The CDR3 DNA is TGTGCCAGCAGCTCGCCGGGACTAGCGGGAGGGCCCACCTACAATGAGCAGTTCTTC. It translates to CASSSPGLAGGPTYNEQFF.

The sample holds a few counts of this clone. The germline gene is not matched at one end of the junction; a read error may be the cause. The rearrangement links TRBV14 to TRBJ2-7; 10 nucleotides align to TRBD1. Germline lookup yields CDR1 SGHDN and CDR2 FVKESK. The CDR3 length is 15 residues. The CDR3 DNA sequence: TGTGCCAGCAGCCAAGGAAGGCCCGGGACAGGGGACTTTCACTTC. Translation gives CASSQGRPGTGDFHF. The full variable domain, its missing parts supplied by reference TRBV14 and TRBJ2-7, is EAGVTQFPSHSVIEKGQTVTLRCDPISGHDNLYWYRRVMGKEIKFLLHFVKESKQDESGMPNNRFLAERTGGTYSTLKVQPAELEDSGVYFCASSQGRPGTGDFHFGPGTRLTVT.